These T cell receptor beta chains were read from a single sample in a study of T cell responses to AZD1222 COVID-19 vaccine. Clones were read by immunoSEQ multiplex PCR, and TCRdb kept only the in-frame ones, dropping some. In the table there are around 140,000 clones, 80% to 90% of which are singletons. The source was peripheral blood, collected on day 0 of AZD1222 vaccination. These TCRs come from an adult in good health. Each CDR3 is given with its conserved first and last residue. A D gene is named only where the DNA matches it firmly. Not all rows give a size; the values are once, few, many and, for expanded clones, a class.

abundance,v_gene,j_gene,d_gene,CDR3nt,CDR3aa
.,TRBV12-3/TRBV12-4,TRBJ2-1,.,TGTGCCAGCAGATCGGAACCAGGAAATGAGCAGTTCTTC,CASRSEPGNEQFF
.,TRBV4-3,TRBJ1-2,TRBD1,TGCGCCAGCAGCCAAGATCCAGGGGGGAATGGCTACACCTTC,CASSQDPGGNGYTF
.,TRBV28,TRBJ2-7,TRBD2,TGTGCCAGCAGCTCGCGCCAGAGCGGGAGCTACGAGCAGTACTTC,CASSSRQSGSYEQYF
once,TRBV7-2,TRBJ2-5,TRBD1,TGTGCCAGCAGCGAGGACAGGGGACAAGAGACCCAGTACTTC,CASSEDRGQETQYF
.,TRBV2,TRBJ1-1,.,TGTGCCAGCAATGGACAGAGTGTGAACACTGAAGCTTTCTTT,CASNGQSVNTEAFF
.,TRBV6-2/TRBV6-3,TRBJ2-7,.,TGTGCCAGCAGTTACTCAGACCTATACGAGCAGTACTTC,CASSYSDLYEQYF
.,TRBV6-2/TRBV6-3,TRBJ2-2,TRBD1,TGTGCCAGCAGTCCCGGACAGGGAAGGACCGGGGAGCTGTTTTTT,CASSPGQGRTGELFF
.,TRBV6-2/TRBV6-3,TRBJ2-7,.,TGTGCCAGCAGCGAGGGGACCCCCTACGAGCAGTACTTC,CASSEGTPYEQYF
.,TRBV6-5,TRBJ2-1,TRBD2,TGTGCCAGCAGAAGAGGAGGGACTAGCAATGAGCAGTTCTTC,CASRRGGTSNEQFF
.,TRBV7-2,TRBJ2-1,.,TGTGCCAGCAGCTTAGATCCAGCCTACAATGAGCAGTTCTTC,CASSLDPAYNEQFF
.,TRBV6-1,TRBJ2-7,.,TGTGCCAGCAGTGAAGCGCAGGCGGGACCATACGAGCAGTACTTC,CASSEAQAGPYEQYF
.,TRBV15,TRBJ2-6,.,TGTGCCACCAGCAGTCCGGGGGCTGGGGCCAACGTCCTGACTTTC,CATSSPGAGANVLTF
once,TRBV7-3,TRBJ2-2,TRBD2,TGTGCCAGCAGCTTAGGTCCCATGAGCGGGAGGAACACCGGGGAGCTGTTTTTT,CASSLGPMSGRNTGELFF
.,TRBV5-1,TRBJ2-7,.,TGCGCCAGCAGCTTAAAGTCCGGTCCGTTACGAGAGCAGTACTTC,CASSLKSGPLREQYF
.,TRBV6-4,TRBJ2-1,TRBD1,TGTGCCAGCAGCGAGGACAGGGGGGCGTTCAATGAGCAGTTCTTC,CASSEDRGAFNEQFF
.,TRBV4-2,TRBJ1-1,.,TGTGCCAGCAGCCAAGTCCCGGACACTGAAGCTTTCTTT,CASSQVPDTEAFF
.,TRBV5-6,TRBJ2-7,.,TGTGCCAGCAGCCTCGGTGAAGCTCAGGACGAGCAGTACTTC,CASSLGEAQDEQYF
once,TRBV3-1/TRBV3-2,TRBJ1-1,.,TGTGCCAGCAGCCAAGCCGGGATCTCGAACACTGAAGCTTTCTTT,CASSQAGISNTEAFF
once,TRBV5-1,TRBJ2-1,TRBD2,TGCGCCAGCAGCTCCAAGACTAGCGGGAAAATTAATGAGCAGTTCTTC,CASSSKTSGKINEQFF
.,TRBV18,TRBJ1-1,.,TGTGCCAGCTCACTCGGAAAGAACACTGAAGCTTTCTTT,CASSLGKNTEAFF
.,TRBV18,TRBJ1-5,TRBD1,TGTGCCAGCTCATCGGACAGGGTTCAGCCCCAGCATTTT,CASSSDRVQPQHF
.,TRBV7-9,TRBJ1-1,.,TGTGCCAGCAGCTCGACCCACACTGAAGCTTTCTTT,CASSSTHTEAFF
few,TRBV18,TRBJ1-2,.,TGTGCCAGCTCACCATCAGCTAACTATGGCTACACCTTC,CASSPSANYGYTF
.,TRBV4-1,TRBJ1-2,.,TGCGCCAGCAGCCTCCTTCCCGCGGATGGCTACACCTTC,CASSLLPADGYTF
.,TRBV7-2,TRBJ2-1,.,TGTGCCAGCAGCTCCCAGTGGGAACCCGCCTACAATGAGCAGTTCTTC,CASSSQWEPAYNEQFF
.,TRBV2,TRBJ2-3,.,TGTGCCAGCAGTCGGAACACAGATACGCAGTATTTT,CASSRNTDTQYF
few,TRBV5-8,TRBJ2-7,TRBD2,TGTGCCAGCAGCATGGCCGGGACTAGCGGGCCCTCCTACGAGCAGTACTTC,CASSMAGTSGPSYEQYF
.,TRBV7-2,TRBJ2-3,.,TGTGCCAGCAGCTTAGGGCAGAGCACAGATACGCAGTATTTT,CASSLGQSTDTQYF
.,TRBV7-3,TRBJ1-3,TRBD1,TGTGCCAGCAGCGCCAAAACAGGGGGCCCTGGAAACACCATATATTTT,CASSAKTGGPGNTIYF
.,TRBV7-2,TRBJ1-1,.,TGTGCCAGCAGCTTCCCGCCCTCCACTGAAGCTTTCTTT,CASSFPPSTEAFF
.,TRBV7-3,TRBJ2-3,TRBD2,TGTGCCAGCAGCCGGACTAGCGGGAAGGCAGATACGCAGTATTTT,CASSRTSGKADTQYF
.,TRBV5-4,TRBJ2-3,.,TGTGCCAGCAGCTTGGCGCGGGATAGCGAACCCACAGATACGCAGTATTTT,CASSLARDSEPTDTQYF
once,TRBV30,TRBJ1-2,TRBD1,TGTGCCTGGAGTGCATACGGGACAGCGGACGGCTACACCTTC,CAWSAYGTADGYTF
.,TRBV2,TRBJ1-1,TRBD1,TGTGCCAGCAAACTGCTTCTGGGACAGGGAACTTTGAACACTGAAGCTTTCTTT,CASKLLLGQGTLNTEAFF
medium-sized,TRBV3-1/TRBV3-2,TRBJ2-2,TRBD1,TGTGCCAGCAGCCTGGACAGGGTTGACACCGGGGAGCTGTTTTTT,CASSLDRVDTGELFF
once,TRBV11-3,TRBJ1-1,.,TGTGCCAGCAGCTGGGGGTCGGGGAGAAGGGCTGAAGCTTTCTTT,CASSWGSGRRAEAFF
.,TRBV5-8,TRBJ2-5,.,TGTGCCAGCAGCTTGTCCCCTAATGGGAAGACCCAGTACTTC,CASSLSPNGKTQYF